The 22 T cell receptor beta chains below were found in one sample sequenced in a study of blood T cells in healthy people across ages. Next came a second PCR, run for roughly 6 to 11 cycles, which used a sample-barcoded 5' primer along with a J-beta primer mix. TCRdb analysed the 5' RACE reads with MiXCR anew, one entry per CDR3 protein. This table has over 750,000 distinct CDR3 sequences, 20% to 30% appearing once. The same data also contributed to another study, on T cells of mothers and their children.

Sequenced input: blood. These receptors were collected from a boy aged 5-17 years in good health.

This chain uses TRBV6-2 or TRBV6-3 with TRBJ1-5; a possible D gene is TRBD1 (5 bases). CDR1 is MNHEY and CDR2 is SVGEGT in the germline V gene. The CDR3 is 17 residues long. V lost 5 bases and J 3 bases, leaving 20 bases between the germline ends. CDR3 coding DNA: TGTGCCAGCAGTGGCGACCGTGAAGGGGTATACAATCAGCCCCAGCATTTT. It codes for CASSGDREGVYNQPQHF.

The table lists this clonotype with a few counts. DNA for the CDR3: TGTGCCAGCTCAAGTGGGACAGAAAGCAAAAACATTCAGTACTTC. Its protein product is CASSSGTESKNIQYF. The chain couples TRBV18 to TRBJ2-4, with 7 bases lining up with TRBD1. Germline-derived CDR1 and CDR2 are KGHSH and LQKENI. Trimming cost V 5 bases and J 3 bases; bases outside gene matches: 7. CDR3 size: 15 residues.

This clonotype came up a few times. Mismatch with germline at one junction end may stem from a read error. The CDR3 DNA follows: TGCGCCAGCAGGTCTGACAGGGGGTACCAAGAGACCCAGTACTTC. This gives the protein CASRSDRGYQETQYF. V is TRBV6-6 and J is TRBJ2-5; 9 positions match TRBD1. The CDR3 has 15 amino acids. Per the germline V gene, CDR1 is MNHNY and CDR2 is SVGAGI (reference sequence).

The chain combines TRBV7-9 with TRBJ2-1; no clear D gene. The V and J ends lost 1 base and 5 bases respectively, with 9 bases between them. Germline-derived CDR1 and CDR2 are SEHNR and FQNEAQ (reference sequence). The CDR3 spans 14 residues. The CDR3 sequence: CASSLEARNNEQFF. In DNA form, the CDR3 reads TGTGCCAGCAGCTTAGAAGCTAGAAACAATGAGCAGTTCTTC.

This clonotype appeared many times. The chain carries TRBV12-3 or TRBV12-4 and TRBJ2-5; D not resolved. The CDR3 consists of 12 residues. With 8 bases removed from V and 5 bases from J, the gap between germline ends came to 12 bases. The CDR3 loop is CASSPQTETQYF. CDR3 bases: TGTGCCAGCTCACCACAGACGGAGACCCAGTACTTC.

This clonotype showed up just a few times. The gene calls are TRBV28 and TRBJ2-2; D might be TRBD1 or TRBD2, each matching 7 bases. CDR1 and CDR2 (germline): MDHEN, SYDVKM. V dropped 6 bases and J dropped 3 bases, with 20 bases sitting between them. CDR3 length equals 17 residues. The CDR3 region is CASRPSLGGTDTGELFF. CDR3 bases: TGTGCCAGCAGACCCAGCTTGGGAGGGACAGACACCGGGGAGCTGTTTTTT.

The rearrangement joins TRBV4-3 to TRBJ2-5; tentatively, D is TRBD2 (6 bases). The CDR3 extends over 14 amino acids. Germline-derived CDR1 and CDR2 are LGHNA and YSLEER. Trimming removed 3 bases from V and 5 bases from J, with 13 bases in between. The CDR3, as DNA: TGCGCCAGCAGCCAGTGGAGGGGCTCGGAGACCCAGTACTTC. Translating it yields CASSQWRGSETQYF.

The rearrangement joins TRBV12-3 or TRBV12-4 to TRBJ2-1; 14 bases are a match to TRBD2. The CDR3 is made up of 18 amino acids. The V segment lost 6 bases and the J segment 1 base; nucleotides outside the gene matches: 8. Here the CDR3 reads CASSRLAGGRSSYNEQFF. The CDR3 nucleotides read TGTGCCAGCAGCAGACTAGCGGGGGGGAGGTCTTCCTACAATGAGCAGTTCTTC.

This clonotype was detected only a few times. The chain combines TRBV2 with TRBJ1-4; D may be TRBD1 (6 bases). The CDR3 consists of 17 residues. CDR1 is SNHLY and CDR2 is FYNNEI in the germline V gene. The ends were cut back, 3 bases at V and 3 bases at J, with 17 bases in the middle. CDR3 DNA sequence: TGTGCCAGCAGTGAGGGGGGGGGCGACTTCCCTAATGAAAAACTGTTTTTT. Translated: CASSEGGGDFPNEKLFF.

V usage is TRBV4-3 and J usage is TRBJ1-2; D ambiguous. The ends were cut back, 1 base at V and 3 bases at J, with 6 bases in the middle. The CDR3 covers 13 residues. CDR1 LGHNA and CDR2 YSLEER come from the germline V gene. The CDR3 protein is CASSQVWDYGYTF. For the CDR3, the DNA is TGCGCCAGCAGCCAAGTATGGGACTATGGCTACACCTTC.

Only a few counts were recorded for this clonotype. The gene calls are TRBV25-1 and TRBJ2-7; unclear D gene. The CDR3 covers 15 residues. Trimming removed 1 base at V and 2 bases at J, with 12 bases between. The germline gives CDR1 MGHDK, CDR2 SYGVNS. The CDR3 region is CASSESGSATYEQYF. In DNA form, the CDR3 reads TGTGCCAGCAGTGAATCGGGCAGCGCTACCTACGAGCAGTACTTC.

The sample holds a few counts of this clonotype. CDR3 sequence (DNA): TGTGCCAGCAGGGAGGGGGAGCCGGCCCCAGGGCCCCAGCATTTT. Amino acids: CASREGEPAPGPQHF. The V gene is TRBV12-3 or TRBV12-4, the J gene TRBJ1-5; D is perhaps TRBD1 (6 bases). V was pared by 6 bases and J by 9 bases, with 21 bases between. This CDR3 has 15 amino acids.

This clonotype turned up a few times. V gene TRBV2 combines with J gene TRBJ2-5, with TRBD2 as a possible D gene (6 bases). The J call is uncertain, as TRBJ2-7 better fits the DNA end. Looked up from germline, CDR1 is SNHLY and CDR2 is FYNNEI. The CDR3 has 14 amino acids. CDR3 protein: CASSVANAGFEQYF. The CDR3 nucleotides read TGTGCCAGCAGCGTGGCGAACGCGGGATTCGAGCAGTACTTC.

This clonotype was picked up a small number of times. The V call is TRBV2, the J call TRBJ2-3, with D uncertain. Trimming took 5 bases from V and 5 from J, leaving 11 bases between them. The germline CDR1 and CDR2 sequences are SNHLY and FYNNEI. The CDR3 contains 13 residues. This CDR3 is CASSSLPRDTQYF. In DNA, the CDR3 is TGTGCCAGCAGTTCCCTTCCCAGAGATACGCAGTATTTT.

The chain is built from TRBV6-1 and TRBJ2-6, with 13 bases fitting TRBD2. Germline V gene data show CDR1 as MNHNS and CDR2 as SASEGT. This CDR3 comprises 19 residues. Trimming at V came to 2 bases and at J to 2 bases, leaving 6 bases not matched to a gene. CDR3 DNA: TGTGCCAGCAGTGAATCCGGACTAGCGGGAGTCCCTGGGGCCAACGTCCTGACTTTC. It encodes CASSESGLAGVPGANVLTF.

This clonotype has just a few counts. This chain connects TRBV29-1 to TRBJ2-5; D remains unclear. The DNA matches TRBJ2-1 better at its end, which makes the J call doubtful. The CDR3 has 15 amino acids. Germline lookup yields CDR1 SQVTM and CDR2 ANQGSEA. The CDR3 region has the DNA TGCAGCGTTGGGGCCCTGGACGGACCGTACAATGAGCAGTTCTTC. Protein: CSVGALDGPYNEQFF.

There are a few counts of this clonotype. The chain recombines TRBV7-9 with TRBJ2-5, with 8 bases matching TRBD1. V lost 0 bases to trimming and J lost 5 bases; unmatched junction nucleotides: 2. Germline CDR1 reads SEHNR; CDR2 reads FQNEAQ (reference sequence). The CDR3 sequence is 14 residues long. CDR3 in DNA: TGTGCCAGCAGCTTAGCGACAGGGGAGGAGACCCAGTACTTC. Translated: CASSLATGEETQYF. The variable domain in full, completed from reference TRBV7-9 and TRBJ2-5, reads DTGVSQNPRHKITKRGQNVTFRCDPISEHNRLYWYRQTLGQGPEFLTYFQNEAQLEKSRLLSDRFSAERPKGSFSTLEIQRTEQGDSAMYLCASSLATGEETQYFGPGTRLLVL.

V is TRBV29-1 and J is TRBJ2-3; D call uncertain. CDR3 size: 10 residues. V dropped 5 bases and J dropped 8 bases, with 8 bases sitting between them. CDR1 is SQVTM and CDR2 is ANQGSEA in the germline V gene. The CDR3 region has the DNA TGCAGCGTTACAGAGTCTACGCAGTATTTT. The encoded protein is CSVTESTQYF.

V gene TRBV24-1 combines with J gene TRBJ2-5; D unresolved. The ends were cut back, 0 bases at V and 0 bases at J, with 7 bases in the middle. The CDR3 totals 15 residues. The germline gives CDR1 KGHDR, CDR2 SFDVKD. In DNA, the CDR3 is TGTGCCACCAGTGATTTGTCCCAGAACCAAGAGACCCAGTACTTC. Translating gives CATSDLSQNQETQYF.

In its sample, this clonotype was seen a few times. This rearrangement joins TRBV27 to TRBJ2-5; D not resolved. TRBJ2-1 explains the end of the DNA better; the J call may be wrong. CDR3 length equals 14 residues. CDR1 MNHEY and CDR2 SMNVEV come from the germline V gene (reference sequence). CDR3: CASSLYSLTNEQFF. The CDR3 coding sequence is TGTGCCAGCAGTTTATATTCTCTTACCAATGAGCAGTTCTTC.

This clonotype came up a few times. DNA of the CDR3: TGTGCCATCAGCCCCACCGGGTTTAATGAGCAGTTCTTC. Protein product: CAISPTGFNEQFF. J is TRBJ2-1 and V is TRBV10-3; unclear D gene. The CDR3 runs to 13 residues. V was clipped by 6 bases and J by 7 bases, with 13 bases between them. Germline-derived CDR1 and CDR2 are ENHRY and SYGVKD.

This chain links TRBV2 with TRBJ1-2; D unclear. Germline lookup yields CDR1 SNHLY and CDR2 FYNNEI. The V end was cut by 2 bases, the J end by 0 bases, with 7 bases between. The CDR3 is 14 amino acids. CDR3 bases: TGTGCCAGCAGTGAATGGAGACCTAACTATGGCTACACCTTC. This codes for CASSEWRPNYGYTF.